This TCR beta chain was recorded in a study of blood T cell repertoires in COVID-19. Germline CDR1 MNHEY, CDR2 SMNVEV (reference sequence). This CDR3 has 14 residues. V shed 1 base and J shed 0 bases, with 6 bases lying between them. Some clones are missing from TCRdb's copy, which holds only in-frame ones; the method was immunoSEQ multiplex PCR. The sample holds around 20,000 clones, roughly 89% seen once. The clonotype originates from a human donor in a cohort sampled during active COVID-19. Sequencing was done on a sample of peripheral blood. The chain has TRBV27 and TRBJ1-1; D is uncertain. CDR3 protein: CASSLYSMNTEAFF. CDR3 sequence (DNA): TGTGCCAGCAGTTTATACAGCATGAACACTGAAGCTTTCTTT.